The rows below give T cell receptor beta chains drawn from one sample of a study of immune characteristics of hereditary and idiopathic chronic pancreatitis. Here immunoSEQ multiplex PCR was the method, and the copy in TCRdb shows in-frame clones only, minus some. In the table there are roughly 530 clones, less than 75% of which are singletons. The sequencing sample was made of pancreas tissue. Receptors were obtained from a human donor who was a deceased organ donor serving as a healthy control. The CDR3 runs from the conserved cysteine through the conserved F or W.

J gene: TRBJ1-6
V gene: TRBV5-6
CDR3 protein: CASNVRGVYNSPLHF

J gene: TRBJ1-1
V gene: TRBV19
CDR3 protein: CASSIVWNTEAFF

J gene: TRBJ2-2
V gene: TRBV7-3
CDR3 protein: CASSSDLESGGELFF

J gene: TRBJ2-2
V gene: TRBV3-1/TRBV3-2
CDR3 protein: CASSQAQWRDWTGELFF

J gene: TRBJ2-1
V gene: TRBV7-2
CDR3 protein: CASSPPEREDEQFF

J gene: TRBJ1-2
V gene: TRBV28
CDR3 protein: CASRHTTAGYTF

J gene: TRBJ1-1
V gene: TRBV6-2/TRBV6-3
CDR3 protein: CASSDHPGQGYTEAFF

J gene: TRBJ2-1
V gene: TRBV27
CDR3 protein: CASSYEQGLSYNEQFF

J gene: TRBJ2-7
V gene: TRBV13
CDR3 protein: CASSSPGPGTGEQYF

J gene: TRBJ2-3
V gene: TRBV12-3/TRBV12-4
CDR3 protein: CASSASDTDTQYF

J gene: TRBJ1-6
V gene: TRBV6-2/TRBV6-3
CDR3 protein: CASGRRYNSPLHF

J gene: TRBJ2-7
V gene: TRBV5-4
CDR3 protein: CASSGRGVPYEQYF

J gene: TRBJ1-2
V gene: TRBV5-4
CDR3 protein: CASSSDGRGGYTF

J gene: TRBJ1-3
V gene: TRBV7-9
CDR3 protein: CASSSHEVVSGNTIYF

J gene: TRBJ1-1
V gene: TRBV3-1/TRBV3-2
CDR3 protein: CASSPGRMNTEAFF